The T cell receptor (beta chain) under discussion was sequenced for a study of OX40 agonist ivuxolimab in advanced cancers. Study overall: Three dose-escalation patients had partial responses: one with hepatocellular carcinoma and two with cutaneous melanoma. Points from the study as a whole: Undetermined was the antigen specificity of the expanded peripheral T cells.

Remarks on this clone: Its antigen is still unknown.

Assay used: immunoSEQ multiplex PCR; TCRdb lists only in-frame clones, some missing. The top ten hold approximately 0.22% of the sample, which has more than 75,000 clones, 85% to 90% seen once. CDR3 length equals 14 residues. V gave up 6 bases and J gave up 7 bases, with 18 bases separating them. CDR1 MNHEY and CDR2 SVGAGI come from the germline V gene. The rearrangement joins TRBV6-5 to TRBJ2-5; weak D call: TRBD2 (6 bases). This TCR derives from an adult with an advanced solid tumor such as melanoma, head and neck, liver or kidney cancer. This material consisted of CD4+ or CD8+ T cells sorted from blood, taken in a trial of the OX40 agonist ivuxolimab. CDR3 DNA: TGTGCCAGCAGAACAAACCGGGGACTTTCGACCCAGTACTTC. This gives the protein CASRTNRGLSTQYF.